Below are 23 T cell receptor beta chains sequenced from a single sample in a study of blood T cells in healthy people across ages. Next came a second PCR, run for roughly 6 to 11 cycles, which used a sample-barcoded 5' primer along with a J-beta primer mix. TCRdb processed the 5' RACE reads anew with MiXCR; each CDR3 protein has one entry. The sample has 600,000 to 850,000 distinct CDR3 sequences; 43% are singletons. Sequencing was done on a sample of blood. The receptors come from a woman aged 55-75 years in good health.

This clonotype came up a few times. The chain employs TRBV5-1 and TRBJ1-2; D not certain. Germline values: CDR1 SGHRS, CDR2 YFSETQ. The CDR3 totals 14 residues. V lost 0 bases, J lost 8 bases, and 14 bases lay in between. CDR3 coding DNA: TGCGCCAGCAGCTTGGTAGGGCAGGACGAAGGCTACACCTTC. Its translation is CASSLVGQDEGYTF.

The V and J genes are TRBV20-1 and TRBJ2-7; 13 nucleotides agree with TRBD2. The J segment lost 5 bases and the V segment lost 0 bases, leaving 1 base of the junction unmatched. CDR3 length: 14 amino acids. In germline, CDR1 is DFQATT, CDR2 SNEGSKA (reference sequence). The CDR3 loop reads CSARDGTSGNEQYF. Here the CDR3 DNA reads TGCAGTGCTAGAGACGGGACTAGCGGGAACGAGCAGTACTTC.

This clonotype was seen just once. DNA for the CDR3: TGCAGTGCTAGTCCGGCTAGCGGGGGCTACGAGCAGTACTTC. This gives the protein CSASPASGGYEQYF. The chain has TRBV20-1 and TRBJ2-7; 10 bases match TRBD2. The germline CDR1 and CDR2 sequences are DFQATT and SNEGSKA (reference sequence). With 3 bases clipped from V and 3 bases from J, the junction kept 5 bases outside the gene matches. There are 14 residues in the CDR3.

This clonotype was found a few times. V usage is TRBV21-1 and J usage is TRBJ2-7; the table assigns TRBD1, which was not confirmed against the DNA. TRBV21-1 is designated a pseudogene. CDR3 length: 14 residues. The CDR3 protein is CASRDARGTYEQYF. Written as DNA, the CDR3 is TGTGCCAGCAGAGACGCCCGAGGGACCTACGAGCAGTACTTC.

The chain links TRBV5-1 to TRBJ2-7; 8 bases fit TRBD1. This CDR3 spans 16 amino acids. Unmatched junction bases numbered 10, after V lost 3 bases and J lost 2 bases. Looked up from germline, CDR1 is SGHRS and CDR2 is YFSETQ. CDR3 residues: CASSSHWDRSTYEQYF. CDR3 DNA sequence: TGCGCCAGCAGCTCGCACTGGGACAGGAGCACCTACGAGCAGTACTTC.

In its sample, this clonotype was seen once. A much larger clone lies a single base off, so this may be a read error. CDR3 DNA: TGTGCCAGCAATCAGGGCACAGATACGCAGTATTTT. Protein sequence: CASNQGTDTQYF. V usage is TRBV28 and J usage is TRBJ2-3; D unresolved. Germline V gene data show CDR1 as MDHEN and CDR2 as SYDVKM. Trimming cost V 7 bases and J 1 base, with 6 bases left between them. This CDR3 is built from 12 residues.

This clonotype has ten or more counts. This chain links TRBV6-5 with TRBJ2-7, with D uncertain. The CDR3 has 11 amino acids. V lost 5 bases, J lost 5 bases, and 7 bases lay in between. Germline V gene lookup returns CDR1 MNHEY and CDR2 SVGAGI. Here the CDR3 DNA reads TGTGCCAGCAGTCACATAAACGAGCAGTACTTC. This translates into CASSHINEQYF.

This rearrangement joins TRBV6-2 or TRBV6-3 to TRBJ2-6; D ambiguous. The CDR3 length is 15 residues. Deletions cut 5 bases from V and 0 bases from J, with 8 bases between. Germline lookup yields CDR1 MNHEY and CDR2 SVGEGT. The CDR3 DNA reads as TGTGCCAGCAGTCCTCGGAGCTCTGGGGCCAACGTCCTGACTTTC. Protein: CASSPRSSGANVLTF.

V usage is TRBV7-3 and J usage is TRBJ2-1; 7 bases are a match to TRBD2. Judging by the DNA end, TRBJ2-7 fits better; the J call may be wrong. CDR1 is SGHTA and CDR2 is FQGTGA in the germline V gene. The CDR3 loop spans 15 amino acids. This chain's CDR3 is CASSTSGRVHNEQYF. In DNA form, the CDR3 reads TGTGCCAGCAGCACCTCGGGGAGGGTCCACAATGAGCAGTACTTC.

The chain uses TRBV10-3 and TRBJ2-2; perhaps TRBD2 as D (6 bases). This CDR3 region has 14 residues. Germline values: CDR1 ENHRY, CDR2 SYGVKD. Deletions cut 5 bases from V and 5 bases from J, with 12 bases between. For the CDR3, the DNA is TGTGCCATCAGTCCAGGGAGGAGTACCGGGGAGCTGTTTTTT. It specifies CAISPGRSTGELFF.

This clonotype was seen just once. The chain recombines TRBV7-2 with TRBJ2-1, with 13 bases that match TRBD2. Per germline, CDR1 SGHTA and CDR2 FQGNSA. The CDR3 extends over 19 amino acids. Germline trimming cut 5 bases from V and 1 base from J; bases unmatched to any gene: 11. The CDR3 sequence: CASSARLAGGLGSYNEQFF. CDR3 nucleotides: TGTGCCAGCAGCGCCCGACTAGCGGGGGGACTAGGGTCCTACAATGAGCAGTTCTTC. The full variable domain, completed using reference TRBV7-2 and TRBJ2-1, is GAGVSQSPSNKVTEKGKDVELRCDPISGHTALYWYRQSLGQGLEFLIYFQGNSAPDKSGLPSDRFSAERTGGSVSTLTIQRTQQEDSAVYLCASSARLAGGLGSYNEQFFGPGTRLTVL.

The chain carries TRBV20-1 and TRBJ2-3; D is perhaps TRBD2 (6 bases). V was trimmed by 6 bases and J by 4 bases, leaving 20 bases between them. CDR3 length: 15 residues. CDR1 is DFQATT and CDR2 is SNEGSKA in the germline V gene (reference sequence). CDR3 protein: CSAYGGAWGADTQYF. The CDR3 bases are TGCAGTGCCTATGGCGGGGCCTGGGGCGCAGATACGCAGTATTTT.

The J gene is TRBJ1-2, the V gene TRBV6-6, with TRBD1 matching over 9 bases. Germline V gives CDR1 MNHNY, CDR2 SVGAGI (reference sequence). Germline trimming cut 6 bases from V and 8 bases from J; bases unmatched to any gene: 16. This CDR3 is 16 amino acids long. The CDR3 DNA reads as TGTGCCAGCAGGGCCGGGACAGGGAGGGCAGGAGGCGGCTACACCTTC. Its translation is CASRAGTGRAGGGYTF.

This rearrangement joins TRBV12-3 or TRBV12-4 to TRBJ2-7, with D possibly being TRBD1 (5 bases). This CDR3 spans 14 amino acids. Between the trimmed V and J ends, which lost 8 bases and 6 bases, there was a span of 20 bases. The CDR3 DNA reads TGTGCCAGCTCCTGGGGCGTGAAAGTGGGCGAGCAGTACTTC. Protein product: CASSWGVKVGEQYF.

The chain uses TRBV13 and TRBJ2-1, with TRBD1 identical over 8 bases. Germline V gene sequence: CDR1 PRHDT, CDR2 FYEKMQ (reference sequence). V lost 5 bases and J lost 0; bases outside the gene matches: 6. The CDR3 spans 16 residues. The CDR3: CASSPETGGSYNEQFF. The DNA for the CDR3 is TGTGCCAGCAGCCCCGAAACAGGGGGCTCCTACAATGAGCAGTTCTTC.

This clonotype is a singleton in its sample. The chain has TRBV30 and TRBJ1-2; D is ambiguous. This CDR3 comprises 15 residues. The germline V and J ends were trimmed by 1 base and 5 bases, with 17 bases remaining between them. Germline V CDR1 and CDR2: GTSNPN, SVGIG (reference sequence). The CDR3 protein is CAWSEAGLTLYGYTF. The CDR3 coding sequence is TGTGCCTGGAGTGAGGCAGGCCTAACTCTTTATGGCTACACCTTC.

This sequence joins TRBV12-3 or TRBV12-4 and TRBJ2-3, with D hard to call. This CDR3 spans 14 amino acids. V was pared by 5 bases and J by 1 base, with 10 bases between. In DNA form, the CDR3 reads TGTGCCAGCAGTCCCCGACGGCGCACAGATACGCAGTATTTT. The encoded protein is CASSPRRRTDTQYF.

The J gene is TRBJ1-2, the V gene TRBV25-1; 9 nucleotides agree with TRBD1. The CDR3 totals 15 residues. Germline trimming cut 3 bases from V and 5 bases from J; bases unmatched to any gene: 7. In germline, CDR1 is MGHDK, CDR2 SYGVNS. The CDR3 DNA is TGTGCCAGCAGTGAGACGGACAGGGGCGGTTATGGCTACACCTTC. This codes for CASSETDRGGYGYTF.

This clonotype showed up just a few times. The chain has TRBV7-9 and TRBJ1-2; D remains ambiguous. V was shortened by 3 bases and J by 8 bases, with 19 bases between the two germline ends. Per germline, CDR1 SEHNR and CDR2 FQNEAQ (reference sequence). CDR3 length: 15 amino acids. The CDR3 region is CASSLPDVESQGYTF. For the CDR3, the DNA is TGTGCCAGCAGCTTGCCCGACGTGGAAAGTCAGGGCTACACCTTC. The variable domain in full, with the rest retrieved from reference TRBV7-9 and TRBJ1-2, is DTGVSQNPRHKITKRGQNVTFRCDPISEHNRLYWYRQTLGQGPEFLTYFQNEAQLEKSRLLSDRFSAERPKGSFSTLEIQRTEQGDSAMYLCASSLPDVESQGYTFGSGTRLTVV.

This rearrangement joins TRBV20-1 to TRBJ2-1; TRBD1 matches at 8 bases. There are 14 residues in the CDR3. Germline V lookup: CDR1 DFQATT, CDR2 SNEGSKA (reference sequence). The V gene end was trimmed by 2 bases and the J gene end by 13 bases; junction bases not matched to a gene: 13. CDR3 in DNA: TGCAGTGCTAGATTCGACAGGGGAATAGAGACCCAGTTCTTC. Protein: CSARFDRGIETQFF.

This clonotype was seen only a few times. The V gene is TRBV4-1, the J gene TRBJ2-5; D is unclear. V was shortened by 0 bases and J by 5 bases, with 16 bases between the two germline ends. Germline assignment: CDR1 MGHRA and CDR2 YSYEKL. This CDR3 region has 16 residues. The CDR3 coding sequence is TGCGCCAGCAGCCAAGATTATTTGAGTGGTGGGGAGACCCAGTACTTC. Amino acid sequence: CASSQDYLSGGETQYF.

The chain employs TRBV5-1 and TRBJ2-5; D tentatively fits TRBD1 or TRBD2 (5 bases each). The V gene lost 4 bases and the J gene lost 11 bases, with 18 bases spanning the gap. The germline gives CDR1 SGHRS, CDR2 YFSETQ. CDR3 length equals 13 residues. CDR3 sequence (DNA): TGCGCCAGCAGCCCCGGGACGGCCCTGGAGCAGTACTTC. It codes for CASSPGTALEQYF.

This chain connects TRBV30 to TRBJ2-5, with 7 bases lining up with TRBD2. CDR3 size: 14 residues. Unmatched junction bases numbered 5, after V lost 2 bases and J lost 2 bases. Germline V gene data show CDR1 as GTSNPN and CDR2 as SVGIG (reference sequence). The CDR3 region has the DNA TGTGCCTGGAGTACTGGGACTACGCAAGAGACCCAGTACTTC. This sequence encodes CAWSTGTTQETQYF.